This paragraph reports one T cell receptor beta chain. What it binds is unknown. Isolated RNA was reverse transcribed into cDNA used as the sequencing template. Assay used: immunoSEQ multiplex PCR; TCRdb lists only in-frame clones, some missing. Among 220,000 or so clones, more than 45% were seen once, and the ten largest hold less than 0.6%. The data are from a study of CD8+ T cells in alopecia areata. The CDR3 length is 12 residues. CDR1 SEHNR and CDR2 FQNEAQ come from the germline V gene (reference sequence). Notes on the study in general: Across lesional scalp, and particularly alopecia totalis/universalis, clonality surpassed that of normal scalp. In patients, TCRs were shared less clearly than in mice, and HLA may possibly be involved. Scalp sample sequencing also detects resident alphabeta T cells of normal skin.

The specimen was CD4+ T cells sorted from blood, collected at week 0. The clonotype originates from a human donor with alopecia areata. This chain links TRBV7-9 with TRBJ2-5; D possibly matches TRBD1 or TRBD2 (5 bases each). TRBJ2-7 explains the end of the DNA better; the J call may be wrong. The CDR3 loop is CASSSGPYEQYF. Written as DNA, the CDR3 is TGTGCCAGCAGCTCGGGACCCTACGAGCAGTACTTC.